This T cell receptor (beta chain) is from a study of identical twins. Comments on this clonotype: Antigen unknown.

Study-wide points: Recombination models fit unrelated individuals' TCR alpha sharing but underestimated twins'.

The V gene lost 3 bases and the J gene lost 8 bases, with 14 bases spanning the gap. Germline-derived CDR1 and CDR2 are SEHNR and FQNEAQ (reference sequence). The CDR3 is made up of 14 amino acids. Via MiXCR, TCRdb re-called the 5' RACE reads, giving one row per CDR3 protein. The top ten hold 0.52% of the sample, which has around 450,000 distinct CDR3 sequences, 14% seen once. These data also formed part of another study, on yellow fever vaccine responses in identical twins.

This chain links TRBV7-9 with TRBJ2-1; D gene uncertain. Material for sequencing was CD4+ T cells sorted from blood. This clonotype was sampled from a woman between 18 and 29 years old in good health. CDR3 bases: TGTGCCAGCAGCTTTCGCCCGATCCTCGATGAGCAGTTCTTC. Translated, it gives CASSFRPILDEQFF.